This T cell receptor beta chain came from a study of blood T cell repertoires in COVID-19. Turning to the study itself: The samples span acute and convalescent COVID-19 from the United States, Italy and Spain.

Sequencing used immunoSEQ multiplex PCR; TCRdb keeps in-frame clones, though not all of them. The sample contains approximately 230,000 clones, over 75% of which appear only once. Germline V gene sequence: CDR1 LNHNV, CDR2 YYDKDF (reference sequence). V was pared by 1 base and J by 3 bases, with 10 bases between. The CDR3 extends over 14 amino acids. Sequencing was done on a sample of PBMCs or T cells enriched from blood (not recorded which). This clonotype was obtained from a man aged 18 to 30 who had recovered from COVID-19. This sequence joins TRBV15 and TRBJ2-7; possible D gene TRBD1, 6 bases. CDR3 in DNA: TGTGCCACCAGCAGAGCCGACAGGCGCTACGAGCAGTACTTC. Protein sequence: CATSRADRRYEQYF.